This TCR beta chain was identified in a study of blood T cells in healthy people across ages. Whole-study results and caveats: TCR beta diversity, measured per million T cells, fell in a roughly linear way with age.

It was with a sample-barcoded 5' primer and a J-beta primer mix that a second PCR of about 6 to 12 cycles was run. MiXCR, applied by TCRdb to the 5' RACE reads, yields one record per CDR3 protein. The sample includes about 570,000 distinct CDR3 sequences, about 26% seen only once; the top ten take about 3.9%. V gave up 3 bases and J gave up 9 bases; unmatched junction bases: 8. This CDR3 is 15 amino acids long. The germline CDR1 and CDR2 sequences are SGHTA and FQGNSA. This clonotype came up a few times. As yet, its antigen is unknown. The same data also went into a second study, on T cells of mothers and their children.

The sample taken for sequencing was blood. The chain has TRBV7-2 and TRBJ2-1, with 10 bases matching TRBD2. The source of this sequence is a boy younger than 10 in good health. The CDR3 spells CASSFSGGADGEQFF. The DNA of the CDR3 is TGTGCCAGCAGCTTCAGCGGGGGGGCAGATGGTGAGCAGTTCTTC.